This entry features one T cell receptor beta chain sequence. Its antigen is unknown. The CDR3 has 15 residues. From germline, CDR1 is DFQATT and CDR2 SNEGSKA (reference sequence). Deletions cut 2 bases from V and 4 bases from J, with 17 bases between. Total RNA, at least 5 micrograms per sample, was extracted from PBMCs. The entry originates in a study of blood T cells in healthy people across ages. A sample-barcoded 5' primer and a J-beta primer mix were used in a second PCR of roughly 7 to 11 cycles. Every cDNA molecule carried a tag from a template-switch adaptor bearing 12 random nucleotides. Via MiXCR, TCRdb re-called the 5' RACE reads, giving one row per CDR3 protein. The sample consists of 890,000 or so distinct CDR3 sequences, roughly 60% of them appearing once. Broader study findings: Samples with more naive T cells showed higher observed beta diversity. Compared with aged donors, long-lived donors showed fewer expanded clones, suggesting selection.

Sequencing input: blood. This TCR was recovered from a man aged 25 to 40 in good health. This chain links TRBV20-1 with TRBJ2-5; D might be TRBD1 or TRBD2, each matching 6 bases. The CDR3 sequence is CSARLGGRDRETQYF. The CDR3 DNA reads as TGCAGTGCTAGATTGGGGGGCCGCGACCGAGAGACCCAGTACTTC.